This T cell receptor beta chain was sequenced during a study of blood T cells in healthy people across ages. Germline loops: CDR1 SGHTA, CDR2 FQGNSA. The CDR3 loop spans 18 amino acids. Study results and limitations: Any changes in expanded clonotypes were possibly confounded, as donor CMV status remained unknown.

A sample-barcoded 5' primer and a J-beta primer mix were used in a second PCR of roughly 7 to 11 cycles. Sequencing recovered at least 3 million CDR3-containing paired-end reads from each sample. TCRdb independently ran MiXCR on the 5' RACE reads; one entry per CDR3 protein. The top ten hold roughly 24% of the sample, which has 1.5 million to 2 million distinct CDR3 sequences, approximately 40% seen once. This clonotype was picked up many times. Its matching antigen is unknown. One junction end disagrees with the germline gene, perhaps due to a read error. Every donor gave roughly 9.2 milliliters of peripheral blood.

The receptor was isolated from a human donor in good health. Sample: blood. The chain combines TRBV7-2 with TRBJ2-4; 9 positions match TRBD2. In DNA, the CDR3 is TGTGCCAGCAGCTTAGCGCACCTAGCGGGGACAGCCAGAAACATTCAGTACTTC. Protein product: CASSLAHLAGTARNIQYF.